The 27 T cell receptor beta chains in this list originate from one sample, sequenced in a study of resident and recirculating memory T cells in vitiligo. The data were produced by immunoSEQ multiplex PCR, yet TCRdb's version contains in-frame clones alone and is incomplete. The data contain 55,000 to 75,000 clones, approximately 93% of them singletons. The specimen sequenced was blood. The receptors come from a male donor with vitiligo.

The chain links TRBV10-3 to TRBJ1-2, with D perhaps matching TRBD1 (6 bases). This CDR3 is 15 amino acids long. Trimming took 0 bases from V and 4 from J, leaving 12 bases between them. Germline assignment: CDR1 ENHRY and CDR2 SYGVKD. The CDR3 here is CAISESSDRTYGYTF. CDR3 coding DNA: TGTGCCATCAGTGAGTCCTCAGACAGGACCTATGGCTACACCTTC.

The CDR3 DNA is TGTGCCAGCAGCTTGTATCCAGAGAACACCGGGGAGCTGTTTTTT. It encodes CASSLYPENTGELFF. V and J are TRBV5-4 and TRBJ2-2; no firm D call. Germline V lookup: CDR1 SGHNT, CDR2 YYREEE (reference sequence). This CDR3 is built from 15 residues. V gave up 1 base and J gave up 1 base, with 8 bases separating them.

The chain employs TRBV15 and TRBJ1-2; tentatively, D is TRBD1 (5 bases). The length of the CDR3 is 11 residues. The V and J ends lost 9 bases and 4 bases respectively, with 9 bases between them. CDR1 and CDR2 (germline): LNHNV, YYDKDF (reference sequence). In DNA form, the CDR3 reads TGTGCCACAGGGGATGGCTATGGCTACACCTTC. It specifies CATGDGYGYTF.

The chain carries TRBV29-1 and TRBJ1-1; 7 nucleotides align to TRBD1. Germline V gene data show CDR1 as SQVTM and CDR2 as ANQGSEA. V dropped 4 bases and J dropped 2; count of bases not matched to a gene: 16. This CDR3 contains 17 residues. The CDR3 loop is CSVGRSPRDSLNTEAFF. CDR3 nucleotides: TGCAGCGTTGGCCGCTCCCCCCGGGACAGCCTTAACACTGAAGCTTTCTTT.

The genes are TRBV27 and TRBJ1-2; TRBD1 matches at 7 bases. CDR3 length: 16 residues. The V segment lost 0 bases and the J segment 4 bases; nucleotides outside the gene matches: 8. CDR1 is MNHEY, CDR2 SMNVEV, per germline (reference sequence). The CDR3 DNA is TGTGCCAGCAGTTTATCGGGACAGAGCCCTTTCTATGGCTACACCTTC. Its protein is CASSLSGQSPFYGYTF.

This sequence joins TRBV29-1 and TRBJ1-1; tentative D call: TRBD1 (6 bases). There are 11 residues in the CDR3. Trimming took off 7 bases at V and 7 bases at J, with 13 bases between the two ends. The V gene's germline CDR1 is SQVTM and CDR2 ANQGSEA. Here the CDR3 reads CSAGTTSEAFF. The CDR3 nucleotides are TGCAGCGCCGGGACAACCAGTGAAGCTTTCTTT.

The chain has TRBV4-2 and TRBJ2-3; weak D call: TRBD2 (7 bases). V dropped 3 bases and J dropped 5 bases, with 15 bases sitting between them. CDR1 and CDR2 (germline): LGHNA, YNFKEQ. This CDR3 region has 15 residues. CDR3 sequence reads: CASSHSGGPGDTQYF. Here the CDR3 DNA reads TGTGCCAGCAGCCATTCCGGGGGGCCCGGAGATACGCAGTATTTT.

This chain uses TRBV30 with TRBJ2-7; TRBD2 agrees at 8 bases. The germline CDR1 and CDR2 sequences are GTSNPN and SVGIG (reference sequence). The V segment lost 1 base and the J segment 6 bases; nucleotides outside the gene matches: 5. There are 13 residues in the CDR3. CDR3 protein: CAWSATGGPEQYF. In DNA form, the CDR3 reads TGTGCCTGGAGTGCAACGGGGGGGCCCGAGCAGTACTTC. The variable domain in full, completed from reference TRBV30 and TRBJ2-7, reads SQTIHQWPATLVQPVGSPLSLECTVEGTSNPNLYWYRQAAGRGLQLLFYSVGIGQISSEVPQNLSASRPQDRQFILSSKKLLLSDSGFYLCAWSATGGPEQYFGPGTRLTVT.

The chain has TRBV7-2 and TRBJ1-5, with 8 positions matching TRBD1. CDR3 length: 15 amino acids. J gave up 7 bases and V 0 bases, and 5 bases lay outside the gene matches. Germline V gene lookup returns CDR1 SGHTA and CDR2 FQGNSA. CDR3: CASSLATGARQPQHF. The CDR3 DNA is TGTGCCAGCAGCTTAGCGACAGGGGCAAGACAGCCCCAGCATTTT.

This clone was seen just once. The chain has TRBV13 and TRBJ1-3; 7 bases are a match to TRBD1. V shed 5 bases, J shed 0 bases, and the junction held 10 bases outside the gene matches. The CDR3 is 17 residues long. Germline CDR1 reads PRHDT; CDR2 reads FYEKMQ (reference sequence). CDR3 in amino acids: CASSGGSRQGSGNTIYF. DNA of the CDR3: TGTGCCAGCAGCGGGGGTTCTAGACAGGGCTCTGGAAACACCATATATTTT.

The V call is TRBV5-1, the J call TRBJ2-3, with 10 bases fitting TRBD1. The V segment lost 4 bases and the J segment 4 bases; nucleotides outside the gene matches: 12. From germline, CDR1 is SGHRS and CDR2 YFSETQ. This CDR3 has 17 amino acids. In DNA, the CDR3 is TGCGCCAGCAGCCTTAATCCCGGGACAGGGGTCCCAGATACGCAGTATTTT. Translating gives CASSLNPGTGVPDTQYF. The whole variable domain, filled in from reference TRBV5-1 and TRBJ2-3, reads KAGVTQTPRYLIKTRGQQVTLSCSPISGHRSVSWYQQTPGQGLQFLFEYFSETQRNKGNFPGRFSGRQFSNSRSEMNVSTLELGDSALYLCASSLNPGTGVPDTQYFGPGTRLTVL.

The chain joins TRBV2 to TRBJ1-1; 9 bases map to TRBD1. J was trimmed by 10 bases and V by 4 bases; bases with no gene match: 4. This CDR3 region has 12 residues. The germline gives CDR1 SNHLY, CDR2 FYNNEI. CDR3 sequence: CASSASGQGAFF. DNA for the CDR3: TGTGCCAGCAGTGCTTCGGGACAGGGAGCTTTCTTT. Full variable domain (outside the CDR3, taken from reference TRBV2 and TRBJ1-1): EPEVTQTPSHQVTQMGQEVILRCVPISNHLYFYWYRQILGQKVEFLVSFYNNEISEKSEIFDDQFSVERPDGSNFTLKIRSTKLEDSAMYFCASSASGQGAFFGQGTRLTVV.

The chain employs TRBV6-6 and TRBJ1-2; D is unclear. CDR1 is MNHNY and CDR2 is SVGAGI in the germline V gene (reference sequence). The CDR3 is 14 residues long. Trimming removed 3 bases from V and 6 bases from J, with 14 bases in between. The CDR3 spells CASSYEGLRNGYTF. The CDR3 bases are TGTGCCAGCAGTTATGAGGGTCTCAGGAATGGCTACACCTTC.

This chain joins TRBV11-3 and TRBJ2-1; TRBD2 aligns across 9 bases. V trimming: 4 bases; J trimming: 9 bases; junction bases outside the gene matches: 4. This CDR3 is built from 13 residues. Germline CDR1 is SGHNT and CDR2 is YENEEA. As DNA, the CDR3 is TGTGCCAGCAGCTCGGGACTAGCTGGTGAGCAGTTCTTC. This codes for CASSSGLAGEQFF.

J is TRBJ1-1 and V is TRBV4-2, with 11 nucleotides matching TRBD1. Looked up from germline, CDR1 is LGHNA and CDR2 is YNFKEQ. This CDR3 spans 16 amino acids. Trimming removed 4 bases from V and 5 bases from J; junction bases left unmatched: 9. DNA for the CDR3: TGTGCCAGCAGCCTCATAGGACAGGGGGCTAGAACTGAAGCTTTCTTT. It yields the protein CASSLIGQGARTEAFF.

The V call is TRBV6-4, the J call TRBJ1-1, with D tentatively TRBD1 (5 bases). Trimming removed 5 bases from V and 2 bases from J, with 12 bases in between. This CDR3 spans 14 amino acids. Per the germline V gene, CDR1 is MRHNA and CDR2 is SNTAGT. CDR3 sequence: CASSLTATNTEAFF. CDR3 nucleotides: TGTGCCAGCAGTTTGACAGCCACTAACACTGAAGCTTTCTTT.

This CDR3 reads CASSSPGQPQHF. The CDR3 bases are TGTGCCAGCAGCTCCCCGGGTCAGCCCCAGCATTTT. The V gene is TRBV7-9, the J gene TRBJ1-5; D unclear. The CDR3 contains 12 residues. Trimming took 4 bases from V and 6 from J, leaving 7 bases between them. The germline V gene encodes CDR1 SEHNR and CDR2 FQNEAQ (reference sequence).

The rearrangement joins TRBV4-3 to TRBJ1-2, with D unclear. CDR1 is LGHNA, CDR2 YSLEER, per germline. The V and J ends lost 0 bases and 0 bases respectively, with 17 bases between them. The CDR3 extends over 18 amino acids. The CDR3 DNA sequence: TGCGCCAGCAGCCAAGACACGGGGTGGTCTCTAACTAACTATGGCTACACCTTC. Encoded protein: CASSQDTGWSLTNYGYTF.

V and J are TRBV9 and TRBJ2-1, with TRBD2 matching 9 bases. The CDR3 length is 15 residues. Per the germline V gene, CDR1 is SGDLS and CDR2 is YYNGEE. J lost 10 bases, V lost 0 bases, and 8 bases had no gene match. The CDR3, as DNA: TGTGCCAGCAGCGTAGTGGGCGGGGGGGGAAGAGAGCAGTTCTTC. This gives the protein CASSVVGGGGREQFF.

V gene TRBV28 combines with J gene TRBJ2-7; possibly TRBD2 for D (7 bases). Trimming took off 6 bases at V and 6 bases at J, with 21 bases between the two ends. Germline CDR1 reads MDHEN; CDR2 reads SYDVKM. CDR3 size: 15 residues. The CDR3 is CASSPAQGGLGEQYF. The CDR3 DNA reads TGTGCCAGCAGCCCCGCACAGGGCGGACTAGGCGAGCAGTACTTC.

The CDR3 DNA reads as TGTGCCAGCAGTGACGAGGGGGCCGGGGAGCTGTTTTTT. This encodes CASSDEGAGELFF. The chain recombines TRBV6-4 with TRBJ2-2, with D tentatively TRBD1 (6 bases). Germline CDR1 reads MRHNA; CDR2 reads SNTAGT. Trimming took off 2 bases at V and 6 bases at J, with 7 bases between the two ends. The CDR3 sequence is 13 residues long.

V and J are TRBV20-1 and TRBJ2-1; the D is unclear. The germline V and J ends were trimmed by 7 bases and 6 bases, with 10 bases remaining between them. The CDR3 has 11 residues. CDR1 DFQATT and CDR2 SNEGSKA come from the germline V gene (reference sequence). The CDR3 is CSVGRGNEQFF. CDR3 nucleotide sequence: TGCAGTGTCGGAAGAGGCAATGAGCAGTTCTTC.

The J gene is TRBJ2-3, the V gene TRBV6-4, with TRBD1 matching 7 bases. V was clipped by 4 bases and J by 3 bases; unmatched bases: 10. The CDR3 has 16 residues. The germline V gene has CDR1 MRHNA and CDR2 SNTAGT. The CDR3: CASSARAGGRTDTQYF. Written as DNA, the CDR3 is TGTGCCAGCAGTGCCCGGGCAGGGGGAAGGACAGATACGCAGTATTTT.

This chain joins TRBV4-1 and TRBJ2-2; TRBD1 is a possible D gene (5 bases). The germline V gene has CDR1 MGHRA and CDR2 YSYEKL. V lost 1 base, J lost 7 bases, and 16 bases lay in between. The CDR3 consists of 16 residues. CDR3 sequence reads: CASSQVQGLIIGELFF. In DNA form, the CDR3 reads TGCGCCAGCAGCCAAGTGCAGGGTTTAATTATCGGGGAGCTGTTTTTT.

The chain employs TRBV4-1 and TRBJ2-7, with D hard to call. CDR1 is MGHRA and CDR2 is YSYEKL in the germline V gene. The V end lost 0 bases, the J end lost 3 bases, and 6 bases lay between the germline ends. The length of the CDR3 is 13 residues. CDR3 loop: CASSQEFSYEQYF. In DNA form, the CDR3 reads TGCGCCAGCAGCCAAGAGTTTAGCTACGAGCAGTACTTC.

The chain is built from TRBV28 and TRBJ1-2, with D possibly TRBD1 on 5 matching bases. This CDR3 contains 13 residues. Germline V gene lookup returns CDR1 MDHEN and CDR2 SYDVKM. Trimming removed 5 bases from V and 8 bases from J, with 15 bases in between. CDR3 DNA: TGTGCCAGCAGTCTGGACACCCTCGTGGGCTACACCTTC. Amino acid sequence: CASSLDTLVGYTF.

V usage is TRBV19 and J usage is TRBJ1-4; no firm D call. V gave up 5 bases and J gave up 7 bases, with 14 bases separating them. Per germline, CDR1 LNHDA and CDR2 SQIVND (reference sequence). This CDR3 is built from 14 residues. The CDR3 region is CASSAPGVTEKLFF. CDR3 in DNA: TGTGCCAGTAGTGCCCCGGGAGTTACTGAAAAACTGTTTTTT.